Each of the 11 T cell receptor beta chains below was sequenced from the same sample in a study of naive and memory T cell subsets. Two oligonucleotides, mixed equimolar, formed the beta constant-region primer covering TRBC1 and TRBC2. MiXCR, run by TCRdb on the UMI-ligation and nested PCR reads, gives a single entry per CDR3 protein. The table has over 20,000 distinct CDR3 sequences, 9.5% to 11% seen once. Sequenced sample: central memory CD8+ T cells from blood. These receptor sequences come from a human donor in good health.

This clonotype has at least ten counts. The V gene is TRBV20-1, the J gene TRBJ2-7, with TRBD2 matching 14 bases. The CDR3 spans 13 residues. The V gene's germline CDR1 is DFQATT and CDR2 SNEGSKA (reference sequence). Germline trimming cut 6 bases from V and 4 bases from J; bases unmatched to any gene: 2. This chain's CDR3 is CSAGTSGSYEQYF. The CDR3 coding sequence is TGCAGTGCGGGGACTAGCGGGAGTTACGAGCAGTACTTC.

Many counts were recorded for this clonotype. J is TRBJ2-2 and V is TRBV12-3 or TRBV12-4; D unresolved. Between the trimmed V and J ends, which lost 3 bases and 4 bases, there was a span of 6 bases. This CDR3 contains 13 residues. CDR3 loop: CASSLPSTGELFF. The CDR3 DNA sequence: TGTGCCAGCAGTTTGCCATCCACCGGGGAGCTGTTTTTT.

This clonotype appeared many times. The rearrangement joins TRBV7-3 to TRBJ2-7; tentative D call: TRBD1 (6 bases). Trimming removed 5 bases at V and 4 bases at J, with 12 bases between. The CDR3 spans 13 residues. Looked up from germline, CDR1 is SGHTA and CDR2 is FQGTGA. Here the CDR3 DNA reads TGTGCCAGCAGCCAGGGCAGGGGTTACGAGCAGTACTTC. Protein sequence: CASSQGRGYEQYF.

This clonotype was seen repeatedly, ten times or more. CDR3 sequence: CASSVHSGGSTDTQYF. The DNA for the CDR3 is TGTGCCAGCAGTGTGCATAGCGGGGGGAGCACAGATACGCAGTATTTT. The chain couples TRBV2 to TRBJ2-3, with TRBD2 matching over 10 bases. Germline CDR1 reads SNHLY; CDR2 reads FYNNEI. The CDR3 is 16 residues long. J was trimmed by 0 bases and V by 4 bases; bases with no gene match: 4.

This clonotype was observed a few times. The genes are TRBV5-5 and TRBJ1-4; D not certain. The CDR3 contains 14 residues. CDR1 SGHKS and CDR2 YYEKEE come from the germline V gene (reference sequence). V lost 0 bases to trimming and J lost 4 bases, with 7 bases between them. The CDR3 sequence: CASSLGASNEKLFF. The CDR3 DNA sequence: TGTGCCAGCAGCTTGGGGGCGAGTAATGAAAAACTGTTTTTT.

This clonotype is large by share. The chain carries TRBV27 and TRBJ1-2; 7 bases match TRBD1. The V gene end was trimmed by 2 bases and the J gene end by 0 bases; junction bases not matched to a gene: 0. The CDR3 sequence is 14 residues long. Germline CDR1 and CDR2: MNHEY and SMNVEV (reference sequence). The CDR3 here is CASSLQGANYGYTF. In DNA, the CDR3 is TGTGCCAGCAGTTTACAGGGGGCTAACTATGGCTACACCTTC.

There are a few counts of this clonotype. The rearrangement uses TRBV6-1 and TRBJ2-7; perhaps TRBD2 as D (5 bases). The CDR3 spans 13 residues. Between the trimmed V and J ends, which lost 6 bases and 5 bases, there was a span of 14 bases. From germline, CDR1 is MNHNS and CDR2 SASEGT. The CDR3 loop reads CASSRGERDEQYF. The CDR3 DNA sequence: TGTGCCAGCAGCCGGGGAGAGAGGGACGAGCAGTACTTC.

In its sample, this clonotype was seen many times. This sequence joins TRBV5-8 and TRBJ2-3; D is perhaps TRBD1 or TRBD2 (5 bases each). The CDR3 runs 15 residues. V lost 3 bases, J lost 1 base, and 12 bases lay in between. The V gene's germline CDR1 is SGHTS and CDR2 YDEGEE. CDR3 DNA sequence: TGTGCCAGCAGCTCGGACTGGGACGGCACAGATACGCAGTATTTT. Residues: CASSSDWDGTDTQYF.

The V gene is TRBV6-2 or TRBV6-3, the J gene TRBJ2-1; D may match TRBD1 or TRBD2 (5 bases each). The CDR3 consists of 15 residues. Germline V gene data show CDR1 as MNHEY and CDR2 as SVGEGT. Between the trimmed V and J ends, which lost 7 bases and 2 bases, there was a span of 15 bases. In DNA form, the CDR3 reads TGTGCCAGCACCACACTGCGAGGGGCCTACAATGAGCAGTTCTTC. Its translation is CASTTLRGAYNEQFF.

This clonotype was counted many times. This rearrangement joins TRBV5-1 to TRBJ2-1; 7 bases line up with TRBD2. The CDR3 sequence is 15 residues long. Germline CDR1 reads SGHRS; CDR2 reads YFSETQ. Trimming took 7 bases from V and 4 from J; bases not matched to a gene: 11. The DNA of the CDR3 is TGCGCCAGCCAGTTTCGGGCTAGCGGTTACAATGAGCAGTTCTTC. The encoded protein is CASQFRASGYNEQFF.

Ten or more counts support this clonotype. The chain links TRBV29-1 to TRBJ1-2; the match to TRBD1 covers 7 bases. CDR1 and CDR2 (germline): SQVTM, ANQGSEA. J lost 6 bases, V lost 3 bases, and 10 bases had no gene match. This CDR3 contains 14 residues. The CDR3 DNA is TGCAGCGTTGACTTGATAGGACAGGTGAATGGCTACACCTTC. Translation: CSVDLIGQVNGYTF.